A single TCR beta chain is shown here with its context. Its target is not known. This sample was included in a study of identical twins. General study points: A cross-sectional statistical analysis, not follow-up of the same donors, supported the conclusions. Models underestimated TCR alpha sharing (out-of-frame) in monozygotic twins. Invariant T cells like MAIT and iNKT could partly confound the zero-insertion analyses.

Germline V gene lookup returns CDR1 MNHEY and CDR2 SVGEGT. V shed 6 bases, J shed 5 bases, and the junction held 10 bases outside the gene matches. The CDR3 has 15 amino acids. Unique molecular identifiers were present on cDNA, and template switching added a universal primer site. TCRdb reprocessed the 5' RACE reads via MiXCR and lists one record per CDR3 protein. Altogether a few hundred thousand distinct CDR3 sequences are present, around 9% being singletons, with the ten largest covering around 8.6%. The specimen was naive T cells sorted from blood. The chain employs TRBV6-2 or TRBV6-3 and TRBJ2-5, with 9 bases fitting TRBD2. This sequence was found in a woman aged 50 to 65 in good health. The CDR3 bases are TGTGCCAGCAGGGCGAGCGGGAGGTCCGGGGAGACCCAGTACTTC. It encodes CASRASGRSGETQYF.